Given below is one T cell receptor (beta chain) in context. Its matching antigen is unknown. These data come from a study of shared clonotypes between healthy human individuals. In the study overall: CD4 naive and memory got three plates each, CD8 naive two, CD8 memory one.

Study-wide results and caveats: Estimated clonotype richness was generally higher in naive than memory subsets.

This CDR3 has 14 amino acids. Germline V gene data show CDR1 as MDHEN and CDR2 as SYDVKM. V lost 1 base to trimming and J lost 7 bases, with 13 bases between them. Sequencing was performed with immunoSEQ multiplex PCR; in TCRdb, only in-frame clones are kept and a portion is missing. This sample carries 600,000 to 750,000 clones, about 90% of them seen once, and the ten largest clones take approximately 35%. The material sequenced was memory CD8+ T cells from PBMCs. The subset: CD45RO+ cells pooled with CCR7-negative TemRA cells. This rearrangement joins TRBV28 to TRBJ1-1; maybe TRBD1 (6 bases). The clonotype originates from a man between 18 and 35 years old in good health. Some clones in this sample may be carry-over from other donors' samples. The DNA of the CDR3 is TGTGCCAGCAGTTTATTAGGGGAACAGGGTGAAGCTTTCTTT. Amino acids: CASSLLGEQGEAFF. Full variable domain (missing parts from reference TRBV28 and TRBJ1-1): DVKVTQSSRYLVKRTGEKVFLECVQDMDHENMFWYRQDPGLGLRLIYFSYDVKMKEKGDIPEGYSVSREKKERFSLILESASTNQTSMYLCASSLLGEQGEAFFGQGTRLTVV.